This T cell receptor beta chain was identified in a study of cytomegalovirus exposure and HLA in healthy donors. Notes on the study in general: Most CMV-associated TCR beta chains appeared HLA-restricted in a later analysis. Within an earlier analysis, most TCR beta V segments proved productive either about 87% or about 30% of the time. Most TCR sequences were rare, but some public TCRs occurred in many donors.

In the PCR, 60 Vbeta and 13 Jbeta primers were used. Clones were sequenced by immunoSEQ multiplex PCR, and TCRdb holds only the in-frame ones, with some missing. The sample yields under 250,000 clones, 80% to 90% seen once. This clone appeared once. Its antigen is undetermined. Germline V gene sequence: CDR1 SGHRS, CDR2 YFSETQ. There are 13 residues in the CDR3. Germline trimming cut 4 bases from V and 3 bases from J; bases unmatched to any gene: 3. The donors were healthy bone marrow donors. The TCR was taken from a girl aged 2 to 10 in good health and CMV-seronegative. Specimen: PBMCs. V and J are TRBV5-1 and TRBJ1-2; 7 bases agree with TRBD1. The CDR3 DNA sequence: TGCGCCAGCAGCATAGGGACAGACTATGGCTACACCTTC. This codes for CASSIGTDYGYTF.